This T cell receptor beta chain originates from a study of patients and donors after allogeneic stem cell transplantation. V shed 4 bases and J 2 bases; nucleotides not matched to a gene: 3. The germline gives CDR1 SGHTA, CDR2 FQGNSA. The CDR3 runs to 15 residues. TCRdb re-called the RT-PCR reads through MiXCR, storing one row per CDR3 protein. The data contain about 90,000 distinct CDR3 sequences, around 49% of them seen just once; the ten biggest clones take up roughly three fifths. Sequenced input: blood, either unsorted or a sorted T cell fraction (not recorded which). The chain joins TRBV7-2 to TRBJ2-3; TRBD2 aligns across 10 bases. The sequence derives from a human donor who was either an allogeneic HSCT recipient or a stem cell or donor lymphocyte infusion donor (not recorded which). It is not recorded whose cells these are; they may come from a transplant donor. The DNA for the CDR3 is TGTGCCAGCAGCTCACTAGCGGGACTCACAGATACGCAGTATTTT. It translates to CASSSLAGLTDTQYF.